Listed here is a single TCR beta chain. The data were taken from a study of blood T cell repertoires in COVID-19. The overall study: Acute and convalescent COVID-19 samples came from the United States, Italy and Spain.

In the source study's methods: Amplification of reference gene primers provided the estimated nucleated cell counts. The table came from immunoSEQ multiplex PCR; TCRdb's copy has only in-frame clones and leaves some out. That table gives V, J and clone size, and the DNA gave D and trimming. This sample has 100,000 to 150,000 clones; over 75% occur once, and the top ten carry approximately 1.2%. The CDR3 totals 14 residues. Per the germline V gene, CDR1 is SGHRS and CDR2 is YFSETQ. The V and J ends lost 4 bases and 4 bases respectively, with 14 bases between them. The origin of this receptor is an elderly woman with acute or convalescent COVID-19. V gene TRBV5-1 combines with J gene TRBJ2-5; D perhaps matches TRBD1 (6 bases). Sequences were obtained from peripheral blood. CDR3 sequence reads: CASSTGQGGETQYF. CDR3 bases: TGCGCCAGCAGCACGGGCCAAGGGGGAGAGACCCAGTACTTC.